This is a list of T cell receptor beta chains from one sample in a study of shared clonotypes between healthy human individuals. Libraries were prepared by immunoSEQ multiplex PCR; TCRdb keeps only in-frame clonotypes and omits some of them. The data show millions of clones, approximately 94% seen once. Material: naive CD8+ T cells sorted from blood. Source of these receptors: a man between 18 and 29 years old in good health. Each CDR3 is given with its conserved first and last residue. D genes are given only for firm matches. Part of the rows lack a size; the others show once, few, many or a class for expanded clones.

J | V | D | size | CDR3 | DNA
TRBJ2-7 | TRBV19 | TRBD2 | NA | CASTGGGAESYEQYF | TGTGCCAGTACCGGGGGAGGGGCAGAATCCTACGAGCAGTACTTC
TRBJ2-5 | TRBV11-2 | NA | NA | CASSLDLSEGQETQYF | TGTGCCAGCAGCTTAGATCTTTCGGAAGGGCAAGAGACCCAGTACTTC
TRBJ2-7 | TRBV5-1 | NA | NA | CASSLGRGPLGYEQYF | TGCGCCAGCAGCTTGGGGAGGGGACCCCTCGGGTACGAGCAGTACTTC
TRBJ1-4 | TRBV6-5 | NA | NA | CASSYYGGSTEKLFF | TGTGCCAGCAGTTACTACGGAGGGTCTACTGAAAAACTGTTTTTT
TRBJ2-7 | TRBV6-5 | TRBD1 | NA | CASSSGTGQSYEQYF | TGTGCCAGCAGTTCGGGGACAGGCCAATCCTACGAGCAGTACTTC
TRBJ2-2 | TRBV27 | NA | NA | CASSFSGLSGVGTGELFF | TGTGCCAGCAGTTTTTCAGGGTTGTCAGGGGTTGGCACCGGGGAGCTGTTTTTT
TRBJ2-1 | TRBV7-8 | TRBD2 | NA | CASSPGLAGGHNEQFF | TGTGCCAGCAGCCCAGGACTAGCGGGAGGGCACAATGAGCAGTTCTTC
TRBJ1-4 | TRBV28 | NA | NA | CASSLSMNEKLFF | TGTGCCAGCAGTTTGAGTATGAACGAAAAACTGTTTTTT
TRBJ2-7 | TRBV5-4 | TRBD2 | NA | CASSEGLAGFGQYF | TGTGCCAGCAGCGAGGGACTAGCGGGATTTGGGCAGTACTTC
TRBJ2-3 | TRBV2 | TRBD2 | NA | CASSESLAGVADTQYF | TGTGCCAGCAGTGAAAGCTTAGCGGGGGTCGCGGATACGCAGTATTTT
TRBJ2-7 | TRBV29-1 | TRBD1 | NA | CSVERTGAYEQYF | TGCAGCGTTGAACGGACAGGGGCCTACGAGCAGTACTTC
TRBJ1-5 | TRBV7-9 | NA | NA | CASSSGNQDQPQHF | TGTGCCAGCAGCTCAGGGAATCAGGATCAGCCCCAGCATTTT
TRBJ2-5 | TRBV4-1 | TRBD2 | NA | CASSQRASGRETQYF | TGCGCCAGCAGCCAAAGGGCTAGCGGGAGAGAGACCCAGTACTTC
TRBJ2-1 | TRBV11-2 | TRBD2 | once | CASSLLAGGPNEQFF | TGTGCCAGCAGCTTACTAGCGGGAGGGCCGAATGAGCAGTTCTTC
TRBJ2-3 | TRBV10-1 | NA | NA | CASSEGTSSTDTQYF | TGCGCCAGCAGTGAGGGGACAAGCAGCACAGATACGCAGTATTTT
TRBJ1-1 | TRBV27 | NA | NA | CASSLGTGNTEAFF | TGTGCCAGCAGTTTAGGGACGGGGAACACTGAAGCTTTCTTT
TRBJ1-1 | TRBV6-5 | TRBD1 | NA | CASSYGDRGLAFF | TGTGCCAGCAGTTACGGCGACAGGGGCCTAGCTTTCTTT
TRBJ2-1 | TRBV10-3 | NA | NA | CAISESRQFGDNEQFF | TGTGCCATCAGTGAGTCGAGGCAGTTTGGGGACAATGAGCAGTTCTTC
TRBJ2-3 | TRBV10-3 | TRBD2 | NA | CAISESLAGSDTQYF | TGTGCCATCAGTGAGTCACTAGCGGGTTCAGATACGCAGTATTTT
TRBJ1-3 | TRBV28 | NA | NA | CASGGPGNTIYF | TGTGCCAGCGGAGGCCCTGGAAACACCATATATTTT
TRBJ1-5 | TRBV27 | NA | NA | CASSFSGDQPQHF | TGTGCCAGCAGTTTCTCAGGGGATCAGCCCCAGCATTTT
TRBJ1-3 | TRBV6-1 | NA | NA | CASSDTGSSGNTIYF | TGTGCCAGCAGTGATACAGGGTCCTCTGGAAACACCATATATTTT
TRBJ2-2 | TRBV25-1 | TRBD1 | NA | CASSVTGTGDTGELFF | TGTGCCAGCAGTGTCACCGGGACAGGGGATACCGGGGAGCTGTTTTTT
TRBJ2-7 | TRBV27 | NA | NA | CASGGFTLTEQYF | TGTGCCAGCGGGGGGTTTACCCTGACCGAGCAGTACTTC
TRBJ1-5 | TRBV4-1 | NA | few | CASSYGLNQPQHF | TGCGCCAGCAGCTACGGACTTAATCAGCCCCAGCATTTT
TRBJ1-5 | TRBV19 | NA | NA | CASMSWTLNQPQHF | TGTGCCAGTATGAGTTGGACTCTGAACCAGCCCCAGCATTTT